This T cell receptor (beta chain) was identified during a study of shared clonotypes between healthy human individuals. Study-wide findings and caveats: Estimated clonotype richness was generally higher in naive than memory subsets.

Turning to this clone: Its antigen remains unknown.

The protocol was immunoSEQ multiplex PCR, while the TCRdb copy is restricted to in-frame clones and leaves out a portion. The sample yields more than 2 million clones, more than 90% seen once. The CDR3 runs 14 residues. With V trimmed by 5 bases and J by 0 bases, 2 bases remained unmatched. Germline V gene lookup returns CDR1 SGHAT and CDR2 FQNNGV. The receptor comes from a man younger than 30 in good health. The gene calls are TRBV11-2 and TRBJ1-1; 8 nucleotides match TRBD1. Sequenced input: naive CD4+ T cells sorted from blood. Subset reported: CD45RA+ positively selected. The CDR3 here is CASSGGQVNTEAFF. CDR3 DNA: TGTGCCAGCAGCGGGGGACAGGTGAACACTGAAGCTTTCTTT.